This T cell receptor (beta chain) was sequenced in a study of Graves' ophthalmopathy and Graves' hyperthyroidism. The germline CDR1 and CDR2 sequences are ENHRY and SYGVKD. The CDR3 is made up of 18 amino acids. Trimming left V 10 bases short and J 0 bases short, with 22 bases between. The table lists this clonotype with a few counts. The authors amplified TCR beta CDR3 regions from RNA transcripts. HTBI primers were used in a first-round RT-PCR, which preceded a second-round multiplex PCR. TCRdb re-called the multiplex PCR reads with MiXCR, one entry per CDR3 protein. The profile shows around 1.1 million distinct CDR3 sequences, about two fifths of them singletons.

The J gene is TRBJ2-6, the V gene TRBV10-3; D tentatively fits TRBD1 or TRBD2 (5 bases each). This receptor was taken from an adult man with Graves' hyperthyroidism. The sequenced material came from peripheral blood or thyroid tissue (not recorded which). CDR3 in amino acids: CASRRPGTPSSGANVLTF. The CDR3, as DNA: TGTGCCAGCAGAAGACCCGGGACGCCCAGCTCTGGGGCCAACGTCCTGACTTTC.